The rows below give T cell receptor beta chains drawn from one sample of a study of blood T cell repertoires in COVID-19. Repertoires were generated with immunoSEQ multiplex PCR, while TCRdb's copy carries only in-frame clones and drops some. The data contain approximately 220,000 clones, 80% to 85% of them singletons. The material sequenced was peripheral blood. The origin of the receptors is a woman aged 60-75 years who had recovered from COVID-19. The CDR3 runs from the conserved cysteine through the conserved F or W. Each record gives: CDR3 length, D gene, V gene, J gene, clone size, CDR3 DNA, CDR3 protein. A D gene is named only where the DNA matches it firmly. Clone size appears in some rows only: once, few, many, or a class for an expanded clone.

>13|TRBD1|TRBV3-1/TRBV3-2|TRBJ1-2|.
TGTGCCAGCAGCCAAGGTTGGGACAGTGGCTACACCTTC
CASSQGWDSGYTF
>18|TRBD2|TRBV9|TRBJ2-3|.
TGTGCCAGCAGCTTCGGGACTAGCGGGGGGGCTAGGACAGATACGCAGTATTTT
CASSFGTSGGARTDTQYF
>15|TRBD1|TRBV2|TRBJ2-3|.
TGTGCCAGAGGACAGGGGGCCCCCCGCACAGATACGCAGTATTTT
CARGQGAPRTDTQYF
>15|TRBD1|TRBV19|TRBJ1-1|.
TGTGCCAGTAGAAAGGGGGAGGAGGGGGCGAATGAAGCTTTCTTT
CASRKGEEGANEAFF
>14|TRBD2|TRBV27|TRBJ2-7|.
TGTGCCAGCAGGCGGAGCGGGGACGCCTACGAGCAGTACTTC
CASRRSGDAYEQYF
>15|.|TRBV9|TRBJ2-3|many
TGTGCCAGCAGCGGCCTAACTAGCAACACAGATACGCAGTATTTT
CASSGLTSNTDTQYF
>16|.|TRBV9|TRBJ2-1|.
TGTGCCAGCAGCGTAGTTACCGGGTCTACCTACAATGAGCAGTTCTTC
CASSVVTGSTYNEQFF
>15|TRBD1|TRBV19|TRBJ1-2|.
TGTGCCAGTAGTATTAGAGGGACAGCCAGCTTCGGCTACACCTTC
CASSIRGTASFGYTF
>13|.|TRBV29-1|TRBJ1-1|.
TGCAGCGTTGCAGGGGTTATGAACACTGAAGCTTTCTTT
CSVAGVMNTEAFF
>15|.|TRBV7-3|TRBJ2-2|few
TGTGCCAGCAGCTTAAAACCCGGGAACACCGGGGAGCTGTTTTTT
CASSLKPGNTGELFF
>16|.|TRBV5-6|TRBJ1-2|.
TGTGCCAGCAGCTTGGCCCAGGGCAGGTCCAGCTATGGCTACACCTTC
CASSLAQGRSSYGYTF
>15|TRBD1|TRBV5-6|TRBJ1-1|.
TGTGCCAGCAGCCGGAAGGACAGGGAGTACACTGAAGCTTTCTTT
CASSRKDREYTEAFF
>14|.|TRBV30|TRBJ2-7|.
TGTGCCTGGAGTGTCAGGCTAAGCTCCTACGAGCAGTACTTC
CAWSVRLSSYEQYF
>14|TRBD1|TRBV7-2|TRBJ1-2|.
TGTGCCAGCAGCTGGACAGGGGGCTACTATGGCTACACCTTC
CASSWTGGYYGYTF
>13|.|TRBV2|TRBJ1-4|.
TGTGCCAGCATCCGGGGGATGGGTGAAAAACTGTTTTTT
CASIRGMGEKLFF
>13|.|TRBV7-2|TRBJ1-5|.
TGTGCCAGCAGCTTAGCAGGGGATCAGCCCCAGCATTTT
CASSLAGDQPQHF
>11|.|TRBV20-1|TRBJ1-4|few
TGCAGTGCTCAGGACGGGAGAAAACTGTTTTTT
CSAQDGRKLFF
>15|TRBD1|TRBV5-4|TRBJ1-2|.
TGTGCCAGCAGTTATCAACAGGGGGCGTCCGGTGGCTACACCTTC
CASSYQQGASGGYTF
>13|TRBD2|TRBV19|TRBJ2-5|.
TGTGCCAGTAGACCGACTAGCGGGGGGCCCCAGTACTTC
CASRPTSGGPQYF
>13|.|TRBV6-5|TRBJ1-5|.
TGTGCCAGCTCCTGGCCGATAATCATGCCCCAGCATTTT
CASSWPIIMPQHF
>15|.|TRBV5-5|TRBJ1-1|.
TGTGCCAGCAGCTTTCAGGGGTTCGGCTACACTGAAGCTTTCTTT
CASSFQGFGYTEAFF
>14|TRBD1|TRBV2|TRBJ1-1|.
TGTGCCAGCAGCACCGGGACAGCTAACACTGAAGCTTTCTTT
CASSTGTANTEAFF
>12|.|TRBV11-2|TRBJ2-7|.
TGTGCCAGCAGCTTAAGCTCCTGGGAGCAGTACTTC
CASSLSSWEQYF
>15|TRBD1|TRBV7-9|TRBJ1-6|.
TGTGCCAGCAGCGCAAGGCAGGGGGCTGATTCACCCCTCCACTTT
CASSARQGADSPLHF
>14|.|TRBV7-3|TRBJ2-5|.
TGTGCCAGCAGCTTAAGTGGGGGCGAAGAGACCCAGTACTTC
CASSLSGGEETQYF
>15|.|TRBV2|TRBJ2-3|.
TGTGCCAGCAGTGAAGCGCCACTACGTACAGATACGCAGTATTTT
CASSEAPLRTDTQYF
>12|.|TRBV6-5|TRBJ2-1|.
TGTGCCACCGGGACTGAGGGTAATGAGCAGTTCTTC
CATGTEGNEQFF
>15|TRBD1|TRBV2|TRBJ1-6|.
TGTGCCAGCAGTTTATATACAGGGGGTAATTCACCCCTCCACTTT
CASSLYTGGNSPLHF
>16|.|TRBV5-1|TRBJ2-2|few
TGCGCCAGCAGCGCGAGCCCCAATACCGGGACCGGGGAGCTGTTTTTT
CASSASPNTGTGELFF
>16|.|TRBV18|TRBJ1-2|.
TGTGCCAGCAGAGCCCCAATGACTAGGCTCGGCTATGGCTACACCTTC
CASRAPMTRLGYGYTF
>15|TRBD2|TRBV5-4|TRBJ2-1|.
TGTGCCAGCAGAAGCGGGACTAGCGGGGGGTATGAGCAGTTCTTC
CASRSGTSGGYEQFF
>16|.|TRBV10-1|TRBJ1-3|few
TGCGCCAGCACCCTGAGCCGTGGAGTCTCTGGAAACACCATATATTTT
CASTLSRGVSGNTIYF
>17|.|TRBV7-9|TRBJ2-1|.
TGTGCCAGCAGCACAAGACTGGCCCCCAGCTCCTACAATGAGCAGTTCTTC
CASSTRLAPSSYNEQFF
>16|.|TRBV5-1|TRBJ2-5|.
TGCGCCAGCAGCTTCGGCGTATACAGGGCTGGGGAGACCCAGTACTTC
CASSFGVYRAGETQYF
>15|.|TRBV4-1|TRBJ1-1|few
TGCGCCAGCAGCCCTCCTACGGGATCGAACACTGAAGCTTTCTTT
CASSPPTGSNTEAFF
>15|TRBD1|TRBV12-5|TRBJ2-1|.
TGTGCTAGTGGTTCCCGGGACAGTCTATACAATGAGCAGTTCTTC
CASGSRDSLYNEQFF
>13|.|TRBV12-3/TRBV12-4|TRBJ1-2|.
TGTGCCAGCAGTTTCGACGCTCAGGGGGGCTACACCTTC
CASSFDAQGGYTF
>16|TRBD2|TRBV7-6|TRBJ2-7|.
TGTGCCAGCAGCTTCGGACTAGCGGGGGAGACCTACGAGCAGTACTTC
CASSFGLAGETYEQYF
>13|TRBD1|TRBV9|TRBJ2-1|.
TGTGCCAGCAGCCCCAGACAGGGTAGTGAGCAGTTCTTC
CASSPRQGSEQFF
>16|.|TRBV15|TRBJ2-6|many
TGTGCCACCAGCAGAGGAGCCCTCGGTGGGGCCAACGTCCTGACTTTC
CATSRGALGGANVLTF
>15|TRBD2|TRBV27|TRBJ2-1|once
TGTGCCAGCAGTTACTCTAGCGGGGGGGGTGATGAGCAGTTCTTC
CASSYSSGGGDEQFF
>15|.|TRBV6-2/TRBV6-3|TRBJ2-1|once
TGTGCCAGCAGTTACGAGGCGGGGGCATCCAATGAGCAGTTCTTC
CASSYEAGASNEQFF
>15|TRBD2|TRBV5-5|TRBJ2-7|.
TGTGCCAGCAGCTTGGTTAGCGGGGGCTCCTACGAGCAGTACTTC
CASSLVSGGSYEQYF
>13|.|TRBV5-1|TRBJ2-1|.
TGCGCCAGCAGCGAGAGGGGGTACGGTGAGCAGTTCTTC
CASSERGYGEQFF
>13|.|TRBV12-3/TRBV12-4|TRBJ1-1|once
TGTGCCAGCAGTTTCAGGGGGAACACTGAAGCTTTCTTT
CASSFRGNTEAFF
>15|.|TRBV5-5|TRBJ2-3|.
TGTGCCAGCAGCCACCCCTCAGGGAACACAGATACGCAGTATTTT
CASSHPSGNTDTQYF